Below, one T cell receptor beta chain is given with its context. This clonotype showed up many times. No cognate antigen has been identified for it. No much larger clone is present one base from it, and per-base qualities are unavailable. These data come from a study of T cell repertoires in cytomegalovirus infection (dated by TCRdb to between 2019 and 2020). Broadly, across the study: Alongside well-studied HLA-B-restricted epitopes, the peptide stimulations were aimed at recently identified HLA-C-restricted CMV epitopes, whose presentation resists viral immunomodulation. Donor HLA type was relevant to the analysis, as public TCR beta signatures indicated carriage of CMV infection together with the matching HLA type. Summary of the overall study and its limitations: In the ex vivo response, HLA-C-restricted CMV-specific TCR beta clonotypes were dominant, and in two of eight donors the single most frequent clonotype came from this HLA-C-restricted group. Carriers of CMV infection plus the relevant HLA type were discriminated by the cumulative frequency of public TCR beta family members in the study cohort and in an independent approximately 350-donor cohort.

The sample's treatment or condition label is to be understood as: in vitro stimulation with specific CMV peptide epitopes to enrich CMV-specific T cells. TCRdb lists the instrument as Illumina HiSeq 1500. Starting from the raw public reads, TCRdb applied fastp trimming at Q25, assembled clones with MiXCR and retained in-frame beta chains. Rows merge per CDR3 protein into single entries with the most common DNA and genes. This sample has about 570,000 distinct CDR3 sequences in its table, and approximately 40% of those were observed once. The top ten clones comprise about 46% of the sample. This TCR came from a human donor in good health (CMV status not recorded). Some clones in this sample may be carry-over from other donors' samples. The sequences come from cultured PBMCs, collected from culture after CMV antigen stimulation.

The nucleotide sequence is TGTGCCAGCAGCCAGGATCTAGCGGGAGTACCGGACGAGCAGTACTTC. It codes for CASSQDLAGVPDEQYF. Recombination linked TRBV7-2 to TRBJ2-7; the central 10 bases match TRBD2. CDR1 and CDR2, looked up from the germline V gene, are SGHTA and FQGNSA. V lost 5 bases and J lost 5 bases, and the count of bases not matched to a germline gene is 12. Taken from cysteine to phenylalanine, the CDR3 has 16 residues. The sequence is cut down to CDR3 DNA, 48 bases in frame from base 1.